This TCR beta chain is drawn from a study of blood T cell repertoires in COVID-19. In the study overall: Sites across the United States, Italy and Spain contributed samples from acute and convalescent COVID-19. PBMCs, B-cell-depleted T cells, or T cells were the source of the cDNA or gDNA that made up the material.

The assay was immunoSEQ multiplex PCR, and TCRdb's table has in-frame clones only and misses some. The sample yields about 230,000 clones, 75% to 85% seen once. The V gene's germline CDR1 is GTSNPN and CDR2 SVGIG (reference sequence). With 5 bases removed from V and 0 bases from J, the gap between germline ends came to 17 bases. CDR3 length: 16 amino acids. The rearrangement joins TRBV30 to TRBJ1-3; D uncertain. The receptor was derived from a woman aged 30 to 39 with COVID-19, enrolled during active disease. Sequencing input: peripheral blood. CDR3 loop: CAWGRGNPSSGNTIYF. The CDR3 DNA reads TGTGCCTGGGGTCGAGGGAATCCGAGCTCTGGAAACACCATATATTTT.